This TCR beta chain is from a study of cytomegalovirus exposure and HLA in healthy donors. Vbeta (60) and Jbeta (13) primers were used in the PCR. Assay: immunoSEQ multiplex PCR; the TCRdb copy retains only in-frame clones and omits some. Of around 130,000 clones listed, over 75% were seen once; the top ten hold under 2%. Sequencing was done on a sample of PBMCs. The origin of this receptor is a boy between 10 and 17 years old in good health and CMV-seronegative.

DNA of the CDR3: TGCGCCAGCAGCCAACCCGACAGGGGGCTGGATGGCTACACCTTC. It codes for CASSQPDRGLDGYTF. The chain uses TRBV4-3 and TRBJ1-2; 10 bases are shared with TRBD1. The V and J ends lost 2 bases and 6 bases, in that order; junction bases with no gene match: 6. The V gene's germline CDR1 is LGHNA and CDR2 YSLEER. The CDR3 contains 15 residues.